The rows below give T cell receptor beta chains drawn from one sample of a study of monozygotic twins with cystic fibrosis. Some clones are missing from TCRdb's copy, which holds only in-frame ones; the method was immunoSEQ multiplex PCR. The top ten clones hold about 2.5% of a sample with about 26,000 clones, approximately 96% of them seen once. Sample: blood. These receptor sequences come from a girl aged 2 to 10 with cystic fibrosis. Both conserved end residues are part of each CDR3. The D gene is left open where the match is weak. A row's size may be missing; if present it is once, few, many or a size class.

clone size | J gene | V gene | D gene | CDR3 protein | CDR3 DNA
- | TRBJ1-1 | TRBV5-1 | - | CASSRGLNMNTEAFF | TGCGCCAGCAGCAGGGGGTTGAACATGAACACTGAAGCTTTCTTT
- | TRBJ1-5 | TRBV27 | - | CASRTRGAGQPQHF | TGTGCCAGCAGAACGAGGGGCGCGGGTCAGCCCCAGCATTTT
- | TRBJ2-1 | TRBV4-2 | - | CASSQTLGDEQFF | TGTGCCAGCAGCCAAACCCTGGGCGATGAGCAGTTCTTC
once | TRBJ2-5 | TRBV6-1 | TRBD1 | CASSVSTGSGETQYF | TGTGCCAGCAGTGTATCGACAGGGAGTGGGGAGACCCAGTACTTC
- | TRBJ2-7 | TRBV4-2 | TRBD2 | CASSHSLRRVAGVYEQYF | TGTGCCAGCAGCCATTCCCTTCGGAGGGTAGCGGGGGTCTACGAGCAGTACTTC
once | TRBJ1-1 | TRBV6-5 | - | CASSYGVMNTEAFF | TGTGCCAGCAGTTACGGGGTCATGAACACTGAAGCTTTCTTT
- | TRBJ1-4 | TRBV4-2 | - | CASSQTRAANEKLFF | TGTGCCAGCAGCCAAACAAGAGCGGCTAATGAAAAACTGTTTTTT
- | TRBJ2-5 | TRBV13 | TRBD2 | CASSSGLAGRETQYF | TGTGCCAGCAGCTCGGGACTAGCGGGACGGGAGACCCAGTACTTC
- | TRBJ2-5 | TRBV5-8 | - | CASSLAGNFQETQYF | TGTGCCAGCAGCTTGGCAGGCAACTTCCAAGAGACCCAGTACTTC
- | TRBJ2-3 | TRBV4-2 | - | CASSHGVDTDTQYF | TGTGCCAGCAGCCACGGGGTGGACACAGATACGCAGTATTTT
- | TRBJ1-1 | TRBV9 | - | CASSVGGTRNTEAFF | TGTGCCAGCAGCGTAGGGGGGACAAGGAACACTGAAGCTTTCTTT
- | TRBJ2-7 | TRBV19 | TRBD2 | CASSIDREAEQYF | TGTGCCAGTAGTATAGATCGGGAGGCGGAGCAGTACTTC
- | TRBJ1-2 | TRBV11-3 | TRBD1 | CASSLALGQASANYGYTF | TGTGCCAGCAGCTTAGCCCTCGGACAGGCCTCAGCTAACTATGGCTACACCTTC
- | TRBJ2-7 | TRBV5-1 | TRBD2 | CASSSGLAGPGIYEQYF | TGCGCCAGCAGCTCGGGACTAGCGGGACCAGGCATCTACGAGCAGTACTTC
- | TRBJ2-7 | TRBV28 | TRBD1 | CASSPPGQGTYEQYF | TGTGCCAGCAGTCCCCCGGGACAGGGGACCTACGAGCAGTACTTC
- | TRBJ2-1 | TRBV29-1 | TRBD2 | CSVGRTSLGNEQFF | TGCAGCGTTGGTCGGACTAGCTTGGGCAATGAGCAGTTCTTC
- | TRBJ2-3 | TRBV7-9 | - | CASSWPGHGATDTQYF | TGTGCCAGCAGCTGGCCGGGACACGGGGCCACAGATACGCAGTATTTT
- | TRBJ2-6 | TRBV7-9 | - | CASSPRDGHSSGANVLTF | TGTGCCAGCAGCCCACGGGACGGACACAGCTCTGGGGCCAACGTCCTGACTTTC
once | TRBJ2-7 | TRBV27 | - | CASSLHSLPPIGEQYF | TGTGCCAGCAGTTTGCATAGTCTGCCCCCGATCGGCGAGCAGTACTTC
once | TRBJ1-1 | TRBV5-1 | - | CASSLDRGVRTEAFF | TGCGCCAGCAGCTTGGATCGGGGGGTTCGAACTGAAGCTTTCTTT
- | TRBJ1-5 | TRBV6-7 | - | CASTQQDQSLIESSNQPQHF | TGTGCCAGCACCCAACAGGATCAGAGCCTTATAGAGAGTAGCAATCAGCCCCAGCATTTT
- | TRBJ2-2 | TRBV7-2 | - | CASSLARGPRSMGTGELFF | TGTGCCAGCAGCTTAGCGCGCGGTCCAAGGTCAATGGGGACCGGGGAGCTGTTTTTT
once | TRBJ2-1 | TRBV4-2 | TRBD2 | CASSRGLAGTYNEQFF | TGTGCCAGCAGCCGAGGACTAGCGGGGACATACAATGAGCAGTTCTTC
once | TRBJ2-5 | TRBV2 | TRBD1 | CASSLGQGIPLETQYF | TGTGCCAGCAGTTTGGGACAGGGGATCCCCCTCGAGACCCAGTACTTC
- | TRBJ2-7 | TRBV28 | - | CASSLSRGSYSTLEQYF | TGTGCCAGCAGTTTATCCCGGGGTAGTTACAGCACCCTGGAGCAGTACTTC
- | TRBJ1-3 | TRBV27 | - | CASSLSSLRDTIYF | TGTGCCAGCAGTTTGTCTTCCCTGAGGGACACCATATATTTT
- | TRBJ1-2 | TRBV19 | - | CASSIGGSYYGYTF | TGTGCCAGTAGTATAGGGGGCAGCTACTATGGCTACACCTTC
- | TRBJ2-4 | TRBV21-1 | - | CASSKALWAKNIQYF | TGTGCCAGCAGCAAAGCCTTGTGGGCCAAAAACATTCAGTACTTC
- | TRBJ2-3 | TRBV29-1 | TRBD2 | CSVDFGGGGTDTQYF | TGCAGCGTTGACTTTGGGGGAGGGGGCACAGATACGCAGTATTTT
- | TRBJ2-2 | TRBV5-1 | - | CASSLEPAGQGTGELFF | TGCGCCAGCAGCTTGGAACCGGCGGGGCAGGGCACCGGGGAGCTGTTTTTT
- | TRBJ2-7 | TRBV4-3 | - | CASSQEESLGEQYF | TGCGCCAGCAGCCAAGAGGAAAGTTTAGGGGAGCAGTACTTC
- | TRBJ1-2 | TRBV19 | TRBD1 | CASRAGGDGYTF | TGTGCCAGTAGGGCAGGGGGCGACGGCTACACCTTC
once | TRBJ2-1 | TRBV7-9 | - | CASSPDNEQFF | TGTGCCAGCAGCCCGGACAATGAGCAGTTCTTC
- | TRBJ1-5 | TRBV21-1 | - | CASSSPWIFNQPQHF | TGTGCCAGCAGCAGTCCCTGGATTTTCAATCAGCCCCAGCATTTT
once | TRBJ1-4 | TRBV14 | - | CASSPRWGWPNEKLFF | TGTGCCAGCAGCCCACGCTGGGGTTGGCCTAATGAAAAACTGTTTTTT
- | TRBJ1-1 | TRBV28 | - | CAIQTTPNTEAFF | TGTGCCATACAAACCACGCCTAACACTGAAGCTTTCTTT
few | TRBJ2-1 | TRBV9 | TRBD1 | CASSANPGQPSYNEQFF | TGTGCCAGCAGCGCCAATCCGGGACAGCCTTCCTACAATGAGCAGTTCTTC
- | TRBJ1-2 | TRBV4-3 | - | CASSQDRERTNYGYTF | TGCGCCAGCAGCCAAGATCGAGAGAGGACGAACTATGGCTACACCTTC
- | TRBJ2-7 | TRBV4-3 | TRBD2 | CASSRRPTSDYEQYF | TGCGCCAGCAGCCGCCGACCGACTAGCGACTACGAGCAGTACTTC
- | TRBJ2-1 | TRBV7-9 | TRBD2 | CASSLKRESSYNEQFF | TGTGCCAGCAGCTTAAAGCGGGAGAGCTCCTACAATGAGCAGTTCTTC
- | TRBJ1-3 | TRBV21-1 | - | CASLSGNTIYF | TGTGCCAGCTTATCCGGAAACACCATATATTTT
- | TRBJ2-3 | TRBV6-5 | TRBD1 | CASSYFPGQGTDTQYF | TGTGCCAGCAGTTACTTCCCGGGACAGGGGACAGATACGCAGTATTTT
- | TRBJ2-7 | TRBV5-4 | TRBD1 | CASSFPGQGVYEQYF | TGTGCCAGCAGCTTCCCGGGACAGGGGGTTTACGAGCAGTACTTC
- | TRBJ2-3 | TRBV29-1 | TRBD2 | CSVDYSVRGVSTDTQYF | TGCAGCGTTGATTACTCAGTCCGGGGGGTGAGCACAGATACGCAGTATTTT
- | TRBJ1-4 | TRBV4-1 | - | CASSHPSYEETTNEKLFF | TGCGCCAGCAGCCACCCAAGTTATGAGGAGACAACTAATGAAAAACTGTTTTTT
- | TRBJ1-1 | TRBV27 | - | CASSVMPRTEAFF | TGTGCCAGCAGTGTAATGCCTAGGACTGAAGCTTTCTTT
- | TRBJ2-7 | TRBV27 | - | CASSLRGGRSLEYF | TGTGCCAGCAGTTTAAGGGGGGGGCGGAGCTTGGAGTACTTC
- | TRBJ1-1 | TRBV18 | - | CASSLSVKDTEAFF | TGTGCCAGCTCTCTATCAGTAAAGGACACTGAAGCTTTCTTT
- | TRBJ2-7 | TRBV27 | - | CASSPGPFAHEQYF | TGTGCCAGCAGTCCCGGTCCCTTCGCCCACGAGCAGTACTTC
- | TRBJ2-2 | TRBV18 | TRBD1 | CASSPGTDNTGELFF | TGTGCCAGCTCACCCGGGACAGACAACACCGGGGAGCTGTTTTTT
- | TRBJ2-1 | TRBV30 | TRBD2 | CAWSVKTIRPGLAGIEQFF | TGTGCCTGGAGTGTCAAAACAATTAGACCGGGACTAGCGGGAATAGAGCAGTTCTTC